The 13 T cell receptor beta chains below were found in one sample sequenced in a study of CD8+ T cells in alopecia areata. Investigators isolated RNA and reverse transcribed it into cDNA to act as the sequencing template. Sequencing was performed with immunoSEQ multiplex PCR; in TCRdb, only in-frame clones are kept and a portion is missing. The sample lists about 140,000 clones, approximately 50% occurring once. This specimen was CD4+ T cells sorted from blood, taken at week 0. The receptor set was obtained from a human donor with alopecia areata.

The chain is built from TRBV30 and TRBJ2-1; 11 bases agree with TRBD2. Germline lookup yields CDR1 GTSNPN and CDR2 SVGIG (reference sequence). V trimming: 5 bases; J trimming: 2 bases; junction bases outside the gene matches: 5. This CDR3 has 15 residues. The CDR3 DNA reads as TGTGCCTGGCAAACTAGCGGGGGAACCTACAATGAGCAGTTCTTC. Translated: CAWQTSGGTYNEQFF.

This clone was detected only a few times. The V call is TRBV5-4, the J call TRBJ2-2; no reliable D call. V was clipped by 6 bases and J by 0 bases, with 12 bases between them. The CDR3 contains 15 residues. Per germline, CDR1 SGHNT and CDR2 YYREEE (reference sequence). DNA of the CDR3: TGTGCCAGCACCTCGAAGAACGCGAACACCGGGGAGCTGTTTTTT. Its translation is CASTSKNANTGELFF.

Only one count was recorded for this clone. The rearrangement uses TRBV30 and TRBJ1-1; D is ambiguous. Per the germline V gene, CDR1 is GTSNPN and CDR2 is SVGIG (reference sequence). The CDR3 contains 11 residues. The V end was cut by 5 bases, the J end by 4 bases, with 8 bases between. The CDR3 is CAWGVSTEAFF. The CDR3 DNA reads TGTGCCTGGGGGGTCAGCACTGAAGCTTTCTTT.

This clone was detected only a few times. The genes are TRBV29-1 and TRBJ2-4, with D possibly TRBD2 on 6 matching bases. The germline gives CDR1 SQVTM, CDR2 ANQGSEA. Trimming left V 4 bases short and J 0 bases short, with 10 bases between. The CDR3 sequence is 14 residues long. The CDR3 DNA follows: TGCAGCGTTGCAGGGAGGCTAGCCAAAAACATTCAGTACTTC. As protein: CSVAGRLAKNIQYF.

This clone was found a few times. J is TRBJ2-1 and V is TRBV10-3; 10 bases line up with TRBD1. The CDR3 runs to 15 residues. V dropped 8 bases and J dropped 10; count of bases not matched to a gene: 14. Germline loops: CDR1 ENHRY, CDR2 SYGVKD. This CDR3 is CAIGPTRDRGGEQFF. The DNA for the CDR3 is TGTGCCATCGGGCCCACCCGGGACAGGGGAGGCGAGCAGTTCTTC.

The chain recombines TRBV4-2 with TRBJ2-3, with 9 bases identical to TRBD1. Trimming at V came to 4 bases and at J to 8 bases, leaving 25 bases not matched to a gene. This CDR3 comprises 20 residues. Germline V gives CDR1 LGHNA, CDR2 YNFKEQ. The CDR3 DNA reads TGTGCCAGCAGCCCTAGGGGTGGACAGGGGACCCCTTCCGCACACGGTACGCAGTATTTT. Translating gives CASSPRGGQGTPSAHGTQYF.

The chain links TRBV11-2 to TRBJ2-5; D is uncertain. Trimming shortened V by 1 base and J by 1 base, and 10 bases separated the two germline ends. The V gene's germline CDR1 is SGHAT and CDR2 FQNNGV. CDR3 length: 15 residues. The CDR3 sequence: CASSLGQSGQETQYF. The DNA of the CDR3 is TGTGCCAGCAGCTTAGGGCAGTCTGGCCAAGAGACCCAGTACTTC. Full variable domain (remainder filled in from reference TRBV11-2 and TRBJ2-5): EAGVAQSPRYKIIEKRQSVAFWCNPISGHATLYWYQQILGQGPKLLIQFQNNGVVDDSQLPKDRFSAERLKGVDSTLKIQPAKLEDSAVYLCASSLGQSGQETQYFGPGTRLLVL.

The rearrangement links TRBV4-1 to TRBJ2-2, with TRBD1 matching over 7 bases. Trimming at V came to 4 bases and at J to 0 bases, leaving 2 bases not matched to a gene. Looked up from germline, CDR1 is MGHRA and CDR2 is YSYEKL. CDR3 length equals 15 residues. The CDR3 DNA sequence: TGCGCCAGCAGCCGAGGGACAGCGAACACCGGGGAGCTGTTTTTT. This gives the protein CASSRGTANTGELFF.

This clone was counted between two and nine times. The chain is built from TRBV29-1 and TRBJ2-5, with TRBD1 matching 7 bases. CDR1 and CDR2 from the germline V gene are SQVTM and ANQGSEA. This CDR3 comprises 11 residues. With V trimmed by 8 bases and J by 7 bases, 7 bases remained unmatched. The CDR3 spells CSPRQGGTQYF. CDR3 in DNA: TGCAGCCCGAGACAGGGTGGGACCCAGTACTTC.

The CDR3 bases are TGCGCCAGCAGCAGGGACGGGCGGACTGGGGCCAACGTCCTGACTTTC. Translated, it gives CASSRDGRTGANVLTF. The chain links TRBV5-1 to TRBJ2-6; D tentatively fits TRBD1 or TRBD2 (5 bases each). The CDR3 is 16 amino acids. Germline-derived CDR1 and CDR2 are SGHRS and YFSETQ. The ends were cut back, 4 bases at V and 2 bases at J, with 13 bases in the middle.

The chain uses TRBV11-1 and TRBJ2-4, with TRBD2 matching 7 bases. The trim removed 2 bases at V and 2 bases at J, leaving 9 bases unmatched. CDR1 is SGHAT, CDR2 FQDESV, per germline (reference sequence). The CDR3 totals 17 residues. The CDR3 DNA sequence: TGTGCCAGCAGCTTAAGGAGACCGGGAGGTCCCAAAAACATTCAGTACTTC. This encodes CASSLRRPGGPKNIQYF.

This rearrangement joins TRBV4-2 to TRBJ2-5, with D possibly TRBD1 on 6 matching bases. V lost 4 bases to trimming and J lost 0 bases, with 18 bases between them. The CDR3 is 17 residues long. Germline loops: CDR1 LGHNA, CDR2 YNFKEQ. The CDR3 DNA follows: TGTGCCAGCAGCCGAGGAGTGTCAGGGGTAAACCAAGAGACCCAGTACTTC. This translates into CASSRGVSGVNQETQYF.

The chain couples TRBV5-1 to TRBJ2-1; 9 bases are a match to TRBD1. The germline gives CDR1 SGHRS, CDR2 YFSETQ. J gave up 9 bases and V 3 bases, and 7 bases lay outside the gene matches. CDR3 length: 14 amino acids. CDR3 amino acids: CASSSGTGIGEQFF. In DNA, the CDR3 is TGCGCCAGCAGCTCGGGGACAGGGATTGGTGAGCAGTTCTTC. The full variable domain, with the rest looked up from reference TRBV5-1 and TRBJ2-1, is KAGVTQTPRYLIKTRGQQVTLSCSPISGHRSVSWYQQTPGQGLQFLFEYFSETQRNKGNFPGRFSGRQFSNSRSEMNVSTLELGDSALYLCASSSGTGIGEQFFGPGTRLTVL.